This T cell receptor (beta chain) was captured by sequencing in a study of blood T cell repertoires in COVID-19. The wider study: Collection of acute and convalescent COVID-19 samples took place in the United States, Italy and Spain.

The CDR3 extends over 15 amino acids. Under the authors' procedure: Reference gene primer amplification in the assay estimated nucleated cell counts. This table comes from immunoSEQ multiplex PCR, and its TCRdb copy is limited to in-frame clones, with some not included. Clonal size and the V and J genes are those of that table, whereas D and trimming came from the DNA. This table has hundreds of thousands of clones, around 92% appearing once. What was sequenced was peripheral blood. The TCR comes from a woman aged 25 to 39 with COVID-19, enrolled during active disease. The J gene is TRBJ2-2, the V gene TRBV1; no check of the table's D call, TRBD2, against the DNA was made. TRBV1 is shown as a pseudogene. CDR3 sequence (DNA): TGCACCAGCAGCCAGATAGCGGGGGGGACCGGGGAGCTGTTTTTT. Protein sequence: CTSSQIAGGTGELFF.